These 25 T cell receptor beta chains originate from one sample sequenced in a study of CXCR3-negative and CXCR3-positive naive CD8 T cells. Through 5' RACE with UMI labels, the TRB cDNA libraries were prepared. Using the 5' RACE reads, TCRdb records one entry per CDR3 protein without DNA. The sample holds over 100,000 distinct CDR3 sequences. Material: naive CXCR3- CD8+ T cells from blood. The subset is: CD45RO-CCR7+CD27+CD95- naive CD8+ T cells lacking CXCR3 (TNR3-). The receptors here all came from a human donor in good health. Some clones in this sample may be carry-over from other donors' samples.

The V gene is TRBV20-1, the J gene TRBJ2-3; the D call from TCRdb, TRBD2, cannot be confirmed without DNA. From germline, CDR1 is DFQATT and CDR2 SNEGSKA (reference sequence). The CDR3 extends over 17 amino acids. CDR3 protein: CSATREGTFSSTDTQYF.

The gene calls are TRBV6-6 and TRBJ2-7; TCRdb calls TRBD2, which cannot be checked without DNA. This CDR3 is built from 13 residues. CDR1 is MNHNY and CDR2 is SVGAGI in the germline V gene (reference sequence). The CDR3 is CATYGGAVYEQYF.

The rearrangement joins TRBV9 to TRBJ2-2; TCRdb reports TRBD1, a call that lacks DNA to check it against. This CDR3 region has 15 residues. Germline V gene sequence: CDR1 SGDLS, CDR2 YYNGEE. The CDR3 loop is CASSLGDSNTGELFF.

This clonotype is called medium-sized (0.01 to 0.1%) based on its frequency. This chain uses TRBV20-1 with TRBJ1-2; TCRdb's assignment of TRBD1 cannot be checked, as there is no DNA. The CDR3 is made up of 15 amino acids. Germline CDR1 reads DFQATT; CDR2 reads SNEGSKA (reference sequence). CDR3 region: CSARDLGGINYGYTF.

The chain carries TRBV28 and TRBJ2-7; no DNA is available, so the TRBD2 call from TCRdb remains unchecked. The CDR3 length is 14 residues. CDR1 MDHEN and CDR2 SYDVKM come from the germline V gene. The CDR3 region is CASSLLAGAYEQYF.

V usage is TRBV20-1 and J usage is TRBJ2-7; checking the TCRdb D call of TRBD1 is not possible without DNA. Germline lookup yields CDR1 DFQATT and CDR2 SNEGSKA (reference sequence). The CDR3 loop spans 13 amino acids. The CDR3: CSAPLRGNYEQYF.

The rearrangement links TRBV29-1 to TRBJ2-1; TCRdb returns TRBD2, unconfirmable since there is no DNA. CDR1 and CDR2 (germline): SQVTM, ANQGSEA. The CDR3 runs 16 residues. This CDR3 reads CSVLGLAGFSYNEQFF.

This chain uses TRBV12-3 or TRBV12-4 with TRBJ2-3; the D call of TRBD2 rests on TCRdb alone, since no DNA is present to check it. This CDR3 has 18 residues. CDR3: CASRIWGIGLADSDTQYF.

The chain recombines TRBV28 with TRBJ2-5; checking the TCRdb D call of TRBD1 is not possible without DNA. This CDR3 spans 14 amino acids. Looked up from germline, CDR1 is MDHEN and CDR2 is SYDVKM. CDR3 loop: CASSLTGAQETQYF.

This chain joins TRBV30 and TRBJ2-1. This CDR3 is built from 14 residues. Per the germline V gene, CDR1 is GTSNPN and CDR2 is SVGIG (reference sequence). CDR3 protein: CAWSVGEPYNEQFF. Combining the CDR3 with reference TRBV30 and TRBJ2-1 gives the whole variable domain SQTIHQWPATLVQPVGSPLSLECTVEGTSNPNLYWYRQAAGRGLQLLFYSVGIGQISSEVPQNLSASRPQDRQFILSSKKLLLSDSGFYLCAWSVGEPYNEQFFGPGTRLTVL.

The rearrangement uses TRBV12-3 or TRBV12-4 and TRBJ2-7; lacking DNA, the TRBD1 call made by TCRdb goes unchecked. The CDR3 runs to 13 residues. The CDR3 spells CASTLRGTYEQYF.

The chain combines TRBV19 with TRBJ2-3. This CDR3 has 13 residues. The germline gives CDR1 LNHDA, CDR2 SQIVND (reference sequence). The CDR3 region is CASSTKTTDTQYF.

V and J are TRBV5-5 and TRBJ2-1; lacking DNA, the TRBD2 call made by TCRdb goes unchecked. Germline V gives CDR1 SGHKS, CDR2 YYEKEE (reference sequence). The CDR3 runs 17 residues. The CDR3 is CASSLYGGGALYNEQFF.

The gene calls are TRBV5-4 and TRBJ2-2; TCRdb proposes TRBD2, but this gene call is untestable without DNA. CDR3 length: 16 residues. The germline gives CDR1 SGHNT, CDR2 YYREEE (reference sequence). The CDR3 spells CASSQEFGLNTGELFF. The entire variable domain, with the rest obtained from reference TRBV5-4 and TRBJ2-2, is as follows: ETGVTQSPTHLIKTRGQQVTLRCSSQSGHNTVSWYQQALGQGPQFIFQYYREEENGRGNFPPRFSGLQFPNYSSELNVNALELDDSALYLCASSQEFGLNTGELFFGEGSRLTVL.

The chain has TRBV7-6 and TRBJ2-7; TCRdb's D call of TRBD2 is untestable without DNA. The CDR3 is 15 amino acids. The germline V gene has CDR1 SGHVS and CDR2 FNYEAQ. CDR3 region: CASSLGLAPASEQYF.

The CDR3 sequence is CASSQTSGRRFEQYF. The J gene is TRBJ2-7, the V gene TRBV12-3 or TRBV12-4; TCRdb's D gene call, TRBD2, goes unchecked for lack of DNA. The length of the CDR3 is 15 residues.

The chain combines TRBV12-3 or TRBV12-4 with TRBJ2-7; TCRdb names TRBD1, which stays unverified in the absence of DNA. This CDR3 comprises 15 residues. The CDR3 sequence: CASSGAGQRSYEQYF.

The chain combines TRBV29-1 with TRBJ1-2; TCRdb lists TRBD1, though no DNA is available to test this call. CDR1 and CDR2 (germline): SQVTM, ANQGSEA. The CDR3 runs to 15 residues. The CDR3 loop is CSVPNRDGTNYGYTF.

The chain uses TRBV7-8 and TRBJ2-3; TCRdb's assignment of TRBD2 cannot be checked, as there is no DNA. Per the germline V gene, CDR1 is SGHVS and CDR2 is FQNEAQ. The CDR3 is 15 amino acids. The CDR3 here is CASRLGLLHVDTQYF.

The rearrangement links TRBV12-3 or TRBV12-4 to TRBJ2-5; the D gene TCRdb calls, TRBD2, cannot be checked with no DNA. CDR3 size: 16 residues. The CDR3 spells CASSLAAGGKQETQYF.

This CDR3 reads CASSWGLDEQYF. The gene calls are TRBV7-9 and TRBJ2-7; the D call of TRBD2 rests on TCRdb alone, since no DNA is present to check it. The CDR3 runs to 12 residues. From germline, CDR1 is SEHNR and CDR2 FQNEAQ (reference sequence). Full variable domain (outside the CDR3, taken from reference TRBV7-9 and TRBJ2-7): DTGVSQNPRHKITKRGQNVTFRCDPISEHNRLYWYRQTLGQGPEFLTYFQNEAQLEKSRLLSDRFSAERPKGSFSTLEIQRTEQGDSAMYLCASSWGLDEQYFGPGTRLTVT.

V and J are TRBV7-9 and TRBJ2-7; TCRdb proposes TRBD2, but this gene call is untestable without DNA. The CDR3 sequence is 13 residues long. Germline CDR1 and CDR2: SEHNR and FQNEAQ (reference sequence). The chain's CDR3 is CASSSYGGNEQYF.

The chain uses TRBV15 and TRBJ2-1; the TCRdb D gene call, TRBD1, has no DNA to confirm it. The CDR3 loop spans 18 amino acids. Germline V gene data show CDR1 as LNHNV and CDR2 as YYDKDF (reference sequence). CDR3 loop: CATSRDVGLAQGGNEEFF.

The V call is TRBV20-1, the J call TRBJ2-7. Germline loops: CDR1 DFQATT, CDR2 SNEGSKA (reference sequence). This CDR3 contains 13 residues. CDR3 region: CSARYPASYEQYF.

This chain joins TRBV6-2 or TRBV6-3 and TRBJ2-7; TCRdb's D call, TRBD1, is unchecked because there is no DNA. Per germline, CDR1 MNHEY and CDR2 SVGEGT. The CDR3 has 15 amino acids. The CDR3 region is CASSPDRAGTYEQYF.